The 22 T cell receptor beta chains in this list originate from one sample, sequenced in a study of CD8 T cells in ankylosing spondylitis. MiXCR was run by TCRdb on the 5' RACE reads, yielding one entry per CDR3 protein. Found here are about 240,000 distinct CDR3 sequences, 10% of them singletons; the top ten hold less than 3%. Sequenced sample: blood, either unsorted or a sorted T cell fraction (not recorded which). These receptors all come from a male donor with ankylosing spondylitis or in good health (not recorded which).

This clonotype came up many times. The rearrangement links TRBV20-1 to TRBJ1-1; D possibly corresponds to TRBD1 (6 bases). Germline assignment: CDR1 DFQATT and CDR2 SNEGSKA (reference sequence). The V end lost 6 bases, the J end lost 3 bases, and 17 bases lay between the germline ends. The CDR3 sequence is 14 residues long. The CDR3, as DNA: TGCAGTGCCACCCACGACAGGAGCCACACTGAAGCTTTCTTT. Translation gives CSATHDRSHTEAFF.

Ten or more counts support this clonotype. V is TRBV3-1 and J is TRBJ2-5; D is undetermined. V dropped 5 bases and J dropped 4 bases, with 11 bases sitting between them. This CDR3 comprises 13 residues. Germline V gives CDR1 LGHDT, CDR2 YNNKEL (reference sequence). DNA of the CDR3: TGTGCCAGCAGCATCAAAGGCGGAGAGACCCAGTACTTC. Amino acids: CASSIKGGETQYF.

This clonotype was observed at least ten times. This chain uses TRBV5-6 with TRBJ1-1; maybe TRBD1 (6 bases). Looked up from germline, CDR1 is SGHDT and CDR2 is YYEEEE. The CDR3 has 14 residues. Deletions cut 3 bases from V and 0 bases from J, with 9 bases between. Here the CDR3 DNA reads TGTGCCAGCAGCTCCGGGACACTGAACACTGAAGCTTTCTTT. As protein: CASSSGTLNTEAFF.

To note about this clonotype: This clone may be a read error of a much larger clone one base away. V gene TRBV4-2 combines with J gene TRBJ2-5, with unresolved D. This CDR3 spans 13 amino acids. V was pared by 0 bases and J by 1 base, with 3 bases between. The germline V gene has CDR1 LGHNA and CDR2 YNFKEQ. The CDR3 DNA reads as TGTGCCAGCAGCCAAGATGCCCAAGAGACCCAGTACTTC. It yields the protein CASSQDAQETQYF.

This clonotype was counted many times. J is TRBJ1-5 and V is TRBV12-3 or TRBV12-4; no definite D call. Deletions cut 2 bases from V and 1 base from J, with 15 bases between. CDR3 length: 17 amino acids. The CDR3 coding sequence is TGTGCCAGCAGTTTAAGGGTGGGCAGCCTCAGCAATCAGCCCCAGCATTTT. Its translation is CASSLRVGSLSNQPQHF.

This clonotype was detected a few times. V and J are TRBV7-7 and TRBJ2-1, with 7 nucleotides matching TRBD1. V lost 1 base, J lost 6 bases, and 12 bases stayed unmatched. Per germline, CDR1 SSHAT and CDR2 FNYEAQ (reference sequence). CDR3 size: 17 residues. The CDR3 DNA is TGTGCCAGCAGCTTAGGGGACAGTTCCTTCCGGACCAATGAGCAGTTCTTC. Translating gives CASSLGDSSFRTNEQFF.

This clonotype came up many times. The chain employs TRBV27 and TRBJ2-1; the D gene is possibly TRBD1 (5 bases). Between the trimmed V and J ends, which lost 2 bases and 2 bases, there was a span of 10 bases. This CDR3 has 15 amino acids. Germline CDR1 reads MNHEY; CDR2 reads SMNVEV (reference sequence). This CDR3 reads CASSLQGWPYNEQFF. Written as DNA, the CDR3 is TGTGCCAGCAGTTTACAGGGTTGGCCCTACAATGAGCAGTTCTTC.

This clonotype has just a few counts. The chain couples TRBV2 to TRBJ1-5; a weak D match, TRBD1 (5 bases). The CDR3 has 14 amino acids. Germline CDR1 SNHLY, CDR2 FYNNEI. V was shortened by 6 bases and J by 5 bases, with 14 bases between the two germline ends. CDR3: CASSPDTTYQPQHF. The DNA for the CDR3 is TGTGCCAGCAGCCCGGACACAACCTATCAGCCCCAGCATTTT.

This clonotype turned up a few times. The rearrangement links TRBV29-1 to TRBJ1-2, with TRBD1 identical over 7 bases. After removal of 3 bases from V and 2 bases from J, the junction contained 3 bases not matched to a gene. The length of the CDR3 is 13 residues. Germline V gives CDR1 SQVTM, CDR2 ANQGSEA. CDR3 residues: CSVDRQGNYGYTF. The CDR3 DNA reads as TGCAGCGTTGATCGACAGGGAAACTATGGCTACACCTTC. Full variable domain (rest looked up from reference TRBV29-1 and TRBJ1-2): SAVISQKPSRDICQRGTSLTIQCQVDSQVTMMFWYRQQPGQSLTLIATANQGSEATYESGFVIDKFPISRPNLTFSTLTVSNMSPEDSSIYLCSVDRQGNYGYTFGSGTRLTVV.

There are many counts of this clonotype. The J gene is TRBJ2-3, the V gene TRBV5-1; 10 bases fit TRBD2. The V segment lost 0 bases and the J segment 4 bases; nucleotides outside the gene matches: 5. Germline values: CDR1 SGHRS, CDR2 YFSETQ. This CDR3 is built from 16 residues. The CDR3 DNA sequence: TGCGCCAGCAGCTTGGCCGGGACTAGCGCCCCAGATACGCAGTATTTT. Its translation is CASSLAGTSAPDTQYF.

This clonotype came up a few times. CDR3 bases: TGTGCCAGTAGCGGGGGGGCCGGAGGGGAAACCGAGCAGTTCTTC. Encoded protein: CASSGGAGGETEQFF. V is TRBV19 and J is TRBJ2-1, with TRBD2 identical over 8 bases. The CDR3 is 15 amino acids. Looked up from germline, CDR1 is LNHDA and CDR2 is SQIVND (reference sequence). With V trimmed by 6 bases and J by 10 bases, 14 bases remained unmatched.

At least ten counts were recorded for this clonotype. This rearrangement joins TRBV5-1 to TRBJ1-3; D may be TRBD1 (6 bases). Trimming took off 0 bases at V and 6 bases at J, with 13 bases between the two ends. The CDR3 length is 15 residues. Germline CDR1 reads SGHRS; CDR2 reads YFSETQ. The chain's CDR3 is CASSLGPGELNTIYF. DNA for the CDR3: TGCGCCAGCAGCTTGGGTCCAGGGGAATTAAACACCATATATTTT. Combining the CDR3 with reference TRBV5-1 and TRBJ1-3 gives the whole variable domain KAGVTQTPRYLIKTRGQQVTLSCSPISGHRSVSWYQQTPGQGLQFLFEYFSETQRNKGNFPGRFSGRQFSNSRSEMNVSTLELGDSALYLCASSLGPGELNTIYFGEGSWLTVV.

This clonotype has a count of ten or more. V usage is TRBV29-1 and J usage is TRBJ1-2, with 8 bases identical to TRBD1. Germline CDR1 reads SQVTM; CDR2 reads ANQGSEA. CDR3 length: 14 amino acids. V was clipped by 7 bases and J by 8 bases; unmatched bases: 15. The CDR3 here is CSAQSGQGSHGYTF. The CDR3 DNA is TGCAGCGCTCAGTCCGGACAGGGTAGTCACGGCTACACCTTC.

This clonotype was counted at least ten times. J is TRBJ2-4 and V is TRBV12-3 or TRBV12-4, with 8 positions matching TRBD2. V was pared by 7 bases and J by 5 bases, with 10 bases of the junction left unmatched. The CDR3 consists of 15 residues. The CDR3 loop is CASTLSGNGENIQYF. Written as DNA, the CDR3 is TGTGCCAGCACCCTTAGCGGGAATGGGGAAAACATTCAGTACTTC.

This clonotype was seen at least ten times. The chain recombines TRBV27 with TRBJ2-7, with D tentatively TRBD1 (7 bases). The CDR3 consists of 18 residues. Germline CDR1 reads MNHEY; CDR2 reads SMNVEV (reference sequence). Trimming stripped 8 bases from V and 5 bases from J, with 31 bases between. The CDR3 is CASGYRGGDSLERNEQYF. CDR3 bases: TGTGCCAGCGGTTACAGGGGAGGCGATAGTCTCGAGCGGAACGAGCAGTACTTC.

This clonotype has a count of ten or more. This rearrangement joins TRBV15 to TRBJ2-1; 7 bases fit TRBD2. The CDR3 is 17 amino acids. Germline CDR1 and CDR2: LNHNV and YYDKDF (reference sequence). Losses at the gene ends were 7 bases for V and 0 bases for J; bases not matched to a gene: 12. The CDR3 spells CATTPGREGSSYNEQFF. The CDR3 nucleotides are TGTGCCACCACCCCAGGGAGGGAGGGGAGCTCCTACAATGAGCAGTTCTTC.

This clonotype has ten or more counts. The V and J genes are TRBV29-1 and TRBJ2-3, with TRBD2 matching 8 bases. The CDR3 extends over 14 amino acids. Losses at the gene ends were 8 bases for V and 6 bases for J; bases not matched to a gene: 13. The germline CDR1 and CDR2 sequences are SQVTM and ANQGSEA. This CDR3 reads CSFYEGLVSDTQYF. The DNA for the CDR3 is TGCAGCTTCTACGAGGGACTAGTTTCTGATACGCAGTATTTT.

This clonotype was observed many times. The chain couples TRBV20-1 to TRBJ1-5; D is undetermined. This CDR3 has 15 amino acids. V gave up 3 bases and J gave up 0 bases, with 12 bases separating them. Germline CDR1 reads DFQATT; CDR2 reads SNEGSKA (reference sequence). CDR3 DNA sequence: TGCAGTGCTAGTCCCGGGTCTTATAGCAATCAGCCCCAGCATTTT. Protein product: CSASPGSYSNQPQHF.

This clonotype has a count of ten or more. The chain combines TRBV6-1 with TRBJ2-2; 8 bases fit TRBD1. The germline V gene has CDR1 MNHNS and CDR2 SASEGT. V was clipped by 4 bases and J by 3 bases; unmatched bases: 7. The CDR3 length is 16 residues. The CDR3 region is CASSGRQGFDTGELFF. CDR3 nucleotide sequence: TGTGCCAGCAGTGGCCGACAGGGGTTCGACACCGGGGAGCTGTTTTTT.

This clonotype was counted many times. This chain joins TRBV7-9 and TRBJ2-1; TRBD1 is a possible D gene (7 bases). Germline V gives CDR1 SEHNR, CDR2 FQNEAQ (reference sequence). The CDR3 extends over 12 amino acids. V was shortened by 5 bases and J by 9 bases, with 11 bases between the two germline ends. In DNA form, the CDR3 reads TGTGCCAGCAGCCCTCAGGGGGGTGAGCAGTTCTTC. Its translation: CASSPQGGEQFF. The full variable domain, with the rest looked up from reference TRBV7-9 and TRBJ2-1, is DTGVSQNPRHKITKRGQNVTFRCDPISEHNRLYWYRQTLGQGPEFLTYFQNEAQLEKSRLLSDRFSAERPKGSFSTLEIQRTEQGDSAMYLCASSPQGGEQFFGPGTRLTVL.

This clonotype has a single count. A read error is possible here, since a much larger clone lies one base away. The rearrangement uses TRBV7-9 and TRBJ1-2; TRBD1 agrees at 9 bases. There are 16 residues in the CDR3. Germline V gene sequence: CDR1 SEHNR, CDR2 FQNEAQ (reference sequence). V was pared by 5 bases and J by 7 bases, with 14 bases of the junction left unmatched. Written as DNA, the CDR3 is TGTGCCAGCAGCCTTCAGGGACAGGGCGCCCACTCTGGCTACACCTTC. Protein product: CASSLQGQGAHSGYTF.

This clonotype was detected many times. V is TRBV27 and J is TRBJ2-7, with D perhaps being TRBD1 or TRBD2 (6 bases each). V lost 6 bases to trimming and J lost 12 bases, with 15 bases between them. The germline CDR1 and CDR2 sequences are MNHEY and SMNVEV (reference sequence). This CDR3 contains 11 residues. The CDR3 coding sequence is TGTGCCAGCAGCACGGAACAGGGAGGGTACTTC. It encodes CASSTEQGGYF.